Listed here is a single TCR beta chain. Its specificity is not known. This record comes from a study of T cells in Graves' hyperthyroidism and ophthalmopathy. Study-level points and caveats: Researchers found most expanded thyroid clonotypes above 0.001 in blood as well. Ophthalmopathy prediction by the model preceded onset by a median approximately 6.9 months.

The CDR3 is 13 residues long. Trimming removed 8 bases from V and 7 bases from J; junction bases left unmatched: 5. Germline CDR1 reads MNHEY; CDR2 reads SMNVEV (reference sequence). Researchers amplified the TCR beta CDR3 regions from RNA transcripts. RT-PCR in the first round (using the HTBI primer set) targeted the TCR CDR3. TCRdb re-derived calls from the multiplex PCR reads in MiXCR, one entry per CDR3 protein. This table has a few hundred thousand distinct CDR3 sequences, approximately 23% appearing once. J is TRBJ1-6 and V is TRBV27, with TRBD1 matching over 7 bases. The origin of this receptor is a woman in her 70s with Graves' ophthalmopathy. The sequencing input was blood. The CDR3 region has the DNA TGTGCCAGCTCACAGGGGCGGAATTCACCCCTCCACTTT. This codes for CASSQGRNSPLHF.